This is a list of T cell receptor beta chains from one sample in a study of blood T cell repertoires in COVID-19. Clones were read by immunoSEQ multiplex PCR, and TCRdb kept only the in-frame ones, dropping some. The table lists around 220,000 clones, 75% to 90% of them singletons. Sequenced sample: PBMCs or T cells enriched from blood (not recorded which). Receptor source: a woman in her 30s with acute COVID-19. The CDR3 runs from the conserved cysteine through the conserved F or W.

TRBJ1-1 | TRBV28 | CASSLGHTPLPTEAFF
TRBJ2-1 | TRBV19 | CASSAGGSSGPSYNEQFF
TRBJ2-3 | TRBV11-2 | CASSLGGGPTDTQYF
TRBJ1-4 | TRBV29-1 | CSVDRGRGEKLFF
TRBJ2-1 | TRBV6-1 | CASSEEPPLAGGSNEQFF
TRBJ2-7 | TRBV6-5 | CASRFDRAYEQYF
TRBJ1-1 | TRBV28 | CASSFRLRDEAFF
TRBJ2-2 | TRBV4-3 | CASSQDGTSTGELFF
TRBJ1-5 | TRBV11-2 | CASSLGTGSNQPQHF
TRBJ1-6 | TRBV28 | CASSGVTGISPLHF
TRBJ1-5 | TRBV5-1 | CASRQAPSSNQPQHF
TRBJ2-1 | TRBV3-1/TRBV3-2 | CASSQGPGASGNEQFF
TRBJ2-1 | TRBV27 | CASSSLLSYGQFF
TRBJ1-6 | TRBV28 | CASSISGAYNSPLHF
TRBJ2-7 | TRBV10-1 | CASGDSLMDEQYF
TRBJ2-5 | TRBV3-1/TRBV3-2 | CASSQETKRLAGVWETQYF
TRBJ2-7 | TRBV5-8 | CASRSWGTRYEQYF
TRBJ1-5 | TRBV28 | CASSSGQGGGQPQHF
TRBJ2-3 | TRBV5-5 | CASSWGTSGHRTDTQYF
TRBJ1-1 | TRBV9 | CASSRDRDTEAFF
TRBJ2-7 | TRBV11-2 | CASSLVRTGGYEQYF
TRBJ1-2 | TRBV28 | CASSPSSGGYYGYTF
TRBJ2-7 | TRBV5-1 | CASSLGAGEQYF
TRBJ1-2 | TRBV15 | CATSRDLGQGRPLGYTF
TRBJ2-5 | TRBV5-8 | CASSLNRLAGGPWETQYF
TRBJ2-3 | TRBV5-1 | CASSLLAATDTQYF
TRBJ2-1 | TRBV5-1 | CASSSAGGGKGAEQFF
TRBJ2-5 | TRBV9 | CASSVQGETQYF
TRBJ1-1 | TRBV28 | CASRLQGYEAFF
TRBJ2-7 | TRBV18 | CASSWQGSPYEQYF
TRBJ1-1 | TRBV4-2 | CASSPREGVDTEAFF
TRBJ1-5 | TRBV6-5 | CASSYNGGNQPQHF
TRBJ1-5 | TRBV5-5 | CASSLQGNSNQPQHF
TRBJ2-1 | TRBV6-5 | CASGLNSYNEQFF
TRBJ1-2 | TRBV2 | CASSPNGRTDYGYTF
TRBJ2-7 | TRBV11-2 | CASSTYSYEQYF
TRBJ2-1 | TRBV6-1 | CASSEETSGSNEQFF
TRBJ2-2 | TRBV27 | CASSSSGATGELFF
TRBJ2-3 | TRBV6-1 | CASSEVTSGGTDTQYF
TRBJ1-6 | TRBV2 | CASSEAPLRSNNSPLHF
TRBJ1-5 | TRBV19 | CASSIGTPYSNQPQHF
TRBJ2-2 | TRBV28 | CASSFARGNTGELFF
TRBJ1-5 | TRBV5-1 | CASSFAGLNQPQHF
TRBJ2-3 | TRBV2 | CASSQAGALTDTQYF
TRBJ2-3 | TRBV7-2 | CASSFPGTATQYF
TRBJ2-1 | TRBV7-2 | CASRRDLAGNEQFF
TRBJ2-5 | TRBV5-4 | CASSLASWVGREETQYF
TRBJ1-1 | TRBV6-6 | CASSSLPGQKSEAFF
TRBJ1-3 | TRBV19 | CASSQDRSSGNTIYF
TRBJ1-4 | TRBV6-5 | CASSYLFGTRNEKLFF
TRBJ2-1 | TRBV28 | CASSPYEASSYNEQFF
TRBJ2-3 | TRBV19 | CASSETGRRTDTQYF
TRBJ2-1 | TRBV25-1 | CASSESGGTFF
TRBJ2-5 | TRBV18 | CASSQGASETQYF